Sequencing of this T cell receptor (beta chain) was carried out in a study of blood T cell repertoires in COVID-19 (dated by TCRdb to 2020 to 2022). Background for the entire study: Samples from collaborators originated in the United States, Italy and Spain and spanned both the acute and convalescent phases of COVID-19. A freely available public database, intended as a resource for researchers studying the immune response to SARS-CoV-2, is where the repertoires were released. Samples were obtained from the ongoing ImmuneRACE study (first 160 participants) and from about 1,300 subjects provided by 6 global collaborators. The prospective study material was composed of cDNA or gDNA derived from T cells, B-cell-depleted T cells, or PBMCs. Sample metadata almost always included a de-identified subject ID, COVID-19 status, age in years and sex. Deeply sampled blood TCRbeta repertoires from subjects exposed to, actively infected with, or recovered from COVID-19 were included in the dataset. Where available, HLA class I and class II types were taken from metadata supplied by the sample provider and were not determined by assay-based typing. The paper's findings and limits, for the study overall: The quantity of clinical and demographic metadata differed by source and by participant and was supplied without curation.

At one collaborating source in Seattle, patients were enrolled during active infection and were followed longitudinally through the course of disease. Collaborating institutions collected whole blood in K2EDTA tubes following their own protocols. For TCRbeta analysis, collaborators shipped samples in one of three forms: frozen whole blood, isolated PBMCs, or DNA extracted from either of those sample types. The CDR3 measures 14 amino acids from cysteine to phenylalanine. Only the CDR3 part of the read is kept: 42 bases, read in frame from the first base. Trimming removed 3 bases from V and 2 bases from J; the gene matches leave 3 bases unexplained. From a lookup of the germline V gene, CDR1 and CDR2 are WSHSY and SAAADI. The immunoSEQ Assay, a bias-controlled multiplex PCR, was used to amplify TCRbeta CDR3 regions from genomic DNA. Per the source publication's procedure: The number of nucleated cells in each sample was estimated by amplification of reference gene primers within the assay. To quantify the absolute abundance of each unique TCRbeta CDR3 rearrangement, sequence reads were collapsed and filtered. For each sample, productive Simpson clonality was calculated by taking the square root of Simpson's diversity index across productive rearrangements. TCRdb carries this immuneACCESS record with in-frame sequences only. Its versions omit some clonotypes, under half of them owing to an unresolved V gene in the studies checked, with the rest unexplained. V and J calls and clone size come straight from that table; D and trimming were deduced from the DNA. The sample table holds 150,000 to 200,000 clones, of which roughly 88% were seen once. Together, the top ten hold around 6.9% of the sample.

Remarks on this clone: Its antigen has not been determined. Nothing much larger sits one base from this clone, and base qualities are not available.

The TCR originated in a man older than 75 with COVID-19, enrolled during active disease. The sequence joins TRBV10-2 to TRBJ2-7, and 8 bases in between align with TRBD1. Sequences were obtained from peripheral blood. The CDR3 in this case is CASSDIQGAYEQYF. The DNA reads TGCGCCAGCAGTGATATACAGGGGGCCTACGAGCAGTACTTC.